Presented here are 29 T cell receptor beta chains from one specimen sequenced in a study of T cell responses to AZD1222 COVID-19 vaccine. Some clones are missing from TCRdb's copy, which holds only in-frame ones; the method was immunoSEQ multiplex PCR. This sample carries more than 60,000 clones, 75% to 85% of them seen once, and the ten largest clones take roughly 20%. The sequencing used peripheral blood, collected on day 0 of AZD1222 vaccination. These receptors all stem from an adult in good health.

The chain carries TRBV15 and TRBJ2-1, with D tentatively TRBD2 (5 bases). V was cut by 0 bases and J by 4 bases, with 19 bases left in between. CDR1 and CDR2 (germline): LNHNV, YYDKDF (reference sequence). CDR3 size: 18 residues. In DNA form, the CDR3 reads TGTGCCACCAGCAGAGATCCAATTGTGGGAGTCAGTTACAATGAGCAGTTCTTC. It yields the protein CATSRDPIVGVSYNEQFF.

The chain employs TRBV28 and TRBJ1-1, with a weak D call TRBD1 (5 bases). Germline CDR1 MDHEN, CDR2 SYDVKM. V was clipped by 4 bases and J by 4 bases, with 7 bases between them. The CDR3 runs 12 residues. The chain's CDR3 is CASSSGGTEAFF. CDR3 bases: TGTGCCAGCAGTTCCGGGGGCACTGAAGCTTTCTTT.

The chain recombines TRBV6-5 with TRBJ1-1, with D possibly TRBD1 on 6 matching bases. Germline CDR1 reads MNHEY; CDR2 reads SVGAGI. Trimming pared 4 bases from V and 1 base from J, leaving 13 bases between. The CDR3 sequence is 15 residues long. CDR3 sequence: CASSFQPQGNTEAFF. CDR3 in DNA: TGTGCCAGCAGTTTCCAGCCACAGGGGAACACTGAAGCTTTCTTT.

The chain combines TRBV6-2 or TRBV6-3 with TRBJ1-4; maybe TRBD1 (5 bases). Trimming took 6 bases from V and 8 from J, leaving 19 bases between them. Germline values: CDR1 MNHEY, CDR2 SVGEGT. The CDR3 totals 15 residues. The CDR3 reads CASSHGGGDYEKLFF. The CDR3 DNA is TGTGCCAGCAGCCACGGTGGAGGGGATTACGAAAAACTGTTTTTT.

The CDR3 coding sequence is TGCGCCAGCAGCAATCCTAGCGGGAGTGCGGGGGAGACCCAGTACTTC. Protein: CASSNPSGSAGETQYF. The rearrangement uses TRBV5-1 and TRBJ2-5; 10 bases agree with TRBD2. CDR1 SGHRS and CDR2 YFSETQ come from the germline V gene. CDR3 length equals 16 residues. With 4 bases clipped from V and 5 bases from J, the junction kept 11 bases outside the gene matches.

The genes are TRBV9 and TRBJ1-2; the D is unclear. The CDR3 is 13 residues long. V was cut by 4 bases and J by 1 base, with 8 bases left in between. Germline V CDR1 and CDR2: SGDLS, YYNGEE. Here the CDR3 reads CASSSDVNYGYTF. The CDR3 region has the DNA TGTGCCAGCAGCTCAGATGTTAACTATGGCTACACCTTC. The full variable domain, rest sourced from reference TRBV9 and TRBJ1-2, is DSGVTQTPKHLITATGQRVTLRCSPRSGDLSVYWYQQSLDQGLQFLIQYYNGEERAKGNILERFSAQQFPDLHSELNLSSLELGDSALYFCASSSDVNYGYTFGSGTRLTVV.

This clone has just a few counts. The V gene is TRBV13, the J gene TRBJ2-4; D not resolved. CDR1 PRHDT and CDR2 FYEKMQ come from the germline V gene (reference sequence). CDR3 length equals 15 residues. V gave up 0 bases and J gave up 1 base, with 7 bases separating them. The CDR3 sequence: CASSLGWIAKNIQYF. CDR3 nucleotides: TGTGCCAGCAGCTTAGGGTGGATCGCCAAAAACATTCAGTACTTC.

The V call is TRBV15, the J call TRBJ1-4, with D possibly being TRBD1 (6 bases). The germline CDR1 and CDR2 sequences are LNHNV and YYDKDF (reference sequence). V lost 0 bases to trimming and J lost 8 bases, with 16 bases between them. CDR3 length: 16 amino acids. This CDR3 reads CATSRDRGGSREKLFF. The CDR3 nucleotides are TGTGCCACCAGCAGAGATAGGGGGGGCTCGAGAGAAAAACTGTTTTTT.

The V gene is TRBV6-6, the J gene TRBJ1-2; 7 positions agree with TRBD1. CDR1 MNHNY and CDR2 SVGAGI come from the germline V gene (reference sequence). The CDR3 has 13 amino acids. V trimming: 2 bases; J trimming: 6 bases; junction bases outside the gene matches: 3. CDR3 sequence reads: CASSYEGTDGYTF. The DNA for the CDR3 is TGTGCCAGCAGTTACGAAGGGACAGATGGCTACACCTTC.

The CDR3 DNA follows: TGTGCCAGCAGTTACTCGCGGACTACCGGGCAGTACGTC. Translating it yields CASSYSRTTGQYV. The genes are TRBV6-5 and TRBJ2-7; D possibly corresponds to TRBD2 (6 bases). The CDR3 runs to 13 residues. V gave up 0 bases and J gave up 9 bases, with 12 bases separating them. Germline V gene lookup returns CDR1 MNHEY and CDR2 SVGAGI.

The genes are TRBV27 and TRBJ2-5; the D gene is possibly TRBD2 (6 bases). Deletions cut 2 bases from V and 4 bases from J, with 11 bases between. The CDR3 sequence is 14 residues long. Germline V gene lookup returns CDR1 MNHEY and CDR2 SMNVEV (reference sequence). CDR3 sequence (DNA): TGTGCCAGCAGTTTAAGCGGGTGGGGAGAGACCCAGTACTTC. Amino acids: CASSLSGWGETQYF.

Note on this clone: At one end the junction does not follow the germline gene, possibly because of a read error. Other DNA sequences from this sample encode an identical CDR3 as well. CDR3 nucleotide sequence: TGTGCCAGCAGTTACTCTAGACCACCCTACGAACAGTACTTC. Amino acid sequence: CASSYSRPPYEQYF. The V call is TRBV6-5, the J call TRBJ2-7; D is ambiguous. The CDR3 length is 14 residues. Germline values: CDR1 MNHEY, CDR2 SVGAGI.

V is TRBV7-2 and J is TRBJ1-4; TRBD1 matches 7 bases. The length of the CDR3 is 17 residues. V shed 6 bases and J 2 bases; nucleotides not matched to a gene: 12. CDR1 is SGHTA, CDR2 FQGNSA, per germline. The CDR3 loop reads CASSRQGGPGTNEKLFF. CDR3 in DNA: TGTGCCAGCAGTCGGCAGGGGGGCCCAGGCACTAATGAAAAACTGTTTTTT. Based on the CDR3 plus reference TRBV7-2 and TRBJ1-4, the full variable domain is GAGVSQSPSNKVTEKGKDVELRCDPISGHTALYWYRQSLGQGLEFLIYFQGNSAPDKSGLPSDRFSAERTGGSVSTLTIQRTQQEDSAVYLCASSRQGGPGTNEKLFFGSGTQLSVL.

The rearrangement uses TRBV9 and TRBJ2-4, with 13 nucleotides matching TRBD2. Germline V CDR1 and CDR2: SGDLS, YYNGEE. This CDR3 is 15 amino acids long. V was pared by 4 bases and J by 6 bases, with 4 bases of the junction left unmatched. CDR3 sequence (DNA): TGTGCCAGCAGCTTCGGACTAGCGGGGGTAAACATTCAGTACTTC. This translates into CASSFGLAGVNIQYF.

The chain links TRBV28 to TRBJ2-7; no clear D. Looked up from germline, CDR1 is MDHEN and CDR2 is SYDVKM. This CDR3 region has 13 residues. V was cut by 8 bases and J by 2 bases, with 13 bases left in between. The CDR3 DNA sequence: TGTGCCAGCCGCTCCGACGGAACCTACGAGCAGTACTTC. This translates into CASRSDGTYEQYF.

The chain employs TRBV28 and TRBJ1-6, with 9 bases that match TRBD1. V lost 5 bases, J lost 9 bases, and 8 bases stayed unmatched. The CDR3 extends over 15 amino acids. Germline lookup yields CDR1 MDHEN and CDR2 SYDVKM. The CDR3 DNA reads TGTGCCAGCAGTCCTCCACAGGGGGCAAGTTCACCCCTCCACTTT. It specifies CASSPPQGASSPLHF. The full variable domain, rest sourced from reference TRBV28 and TRBJ1-6, is DVKVTQSSRYLVKRTGEKVFLECVQDMDHENMFWYRQDPGLGLRLIYFSYDVKMKEKGDIPEGYSVSREKKERFSLILESASTNQTSMYLCASSPPQGASSPLHFGNGTRLTVT.

Only one count was recorded for this clone. This chain links TRBV11-2 with TRBJ1-4; possible D gene TRBD1, 5 bases. This CDR3 contains 15 residues. CDR1 SGHAT and CDR2 FQNNGV come from the germline V gene. V shed 4 bases and J shed 5 bases, with 14 bases lying between them. In DNA, the CDR3 is TGTGCCAGCAGCTCCTCCGGGGGACCGAATGAAAAACTGTTTTTT. Protein product: CASSSSGGPNEKLFF.

A few counts support this clone. The V and J genes are TRBV5-8 and TRBJ1-6; the D gene is possibly TRBD1 (6 bases). The CDR3 loop spans 13 amino acids. Trimming pared 4 bases from V and 7 bases from J, leaving 9 bases between. The germline V gene has CDR1 SGHTS and CDR2 YDEGEE. The CDR3 sequence is CASSPDRNSPLHF. The CDR3 coding sequence is TGTGCCAGCAGCCCAGACAGGAATTCACCCCTCCACTTT.

The chain couples TRBV7-2 to TRBJ1-2; D gene unclear. Trimming left V 4 bases short and J 8 bases short, with 20 bases between. The V gene's germline CDR1 is SGHTA and CDR2 FQGNSA. CDR3 size: 15 residues. The CDR3 coding sequence is TGTGCCAGCAGCTCCAATGCCCCCTCGGCCGAAGGCTACACCTTC. Its protein is CASSSNAPSAEGYTF.

This clone was seen a few times. The chain employs TRBV2 and TRBJ1-2; tentatively, D is TRBD1 (5 bases). The CDR3 extends over 18 amino acids. The ends were cut back, 3 bases at V and 4 bases at J, with 24 bases in the middle. CDR1 and CDR2 from the germline V gene are SNHLY and FYNNEI. The CDR3 is CASSDTPGPARFIYGYTF. The DNA of the CDR3 is TGTGCCAGCAGTGATACCCCGGGGCCCGCTCGTTTTATCTATGGCTACACCTTC. The entire variable domain, with the rest obtained from reference TRBV2 and TRBJ1-2, is as follows: EPEVTQTPSHQVTQMGQEVILRCVPISNHLYFYWYRQILGQKVEFLVSFYNNEISEKSEIFDDQFSVERPDGSNFTLKIRSTKLEDSAMYFCASSDTPGPARFIYGYTFGSGTRLTVV.

The rearrangement joins TRBV27 to TRBJ1-2, with 7 bases lining up with TRBD1. The ends lost 6 bases at V and 5 bases at J; junction bases unmatched: 9. Germline V gene sequence: CDR1 MNHEY, CDR2 SMNVEV (reference sequence). The CDR3 consists of 14 residues. In nucleotides, the CDR3 is TGTGCCAGCAGCCCGGACAGGTCGAGGTATGGCTACACCTTC. It specifies CASSPDRSRYGYTF.

This clone was recorded only once. The chain couples TRBV5-1 to TRBJ2-1, with D possibly being TRBD1 or TRBD2 (5 bases each). V was clipped by 0 bases and J by 2 bases, with 9 bases between them. Germline CDR1 is SGHRS and CDR2 is YFSETQ. The CDR3 contains 15 residues. The CDR3 DNA sequence: TGCGCCAGCAGCTTGGGAGGGACCACCTACAATGAGCAGTTCTTC. It specifies CASSLGGTTYNEQFF.

The rearrangement links TRBV30 to TRBJ1-2; 8 bases align to TRBD1. There are 14 residues in the CDR3. Germline assignment: CDR1 GTSNPN and CDR2 SVGIG (reference sequence). With 2 bases clipped from V and 5 bases from J, the junction kept 7 bases outside the gene matches. The CDR3 bases are TGTGCCTGGAGTCCCGGGACAGGCGTTTATGGCTACACCTTC. Protein product: CAWSPGTGVYGYTF.

This chain links TRBV11-1 with TRBJ1-1, with TRBD1 matching over 7 bases. V was pared by 8 bases and J by 1 base, with 7 bases of the junction left unmatched. CDR3 length equals 14 residues. Germline V lookup: CDR1 SGHAT, CDR2 FQDESV (reference sequence). The CDR3 DNA is TGTGCCAGCTGCGACAGGGCGAAGAACACTGAAGCTTTCTTT. It specifies CASCDRAKNTEAFF.

The CDR3 sequence: CATAGGRATNEQFF. As DNA, the CDR3 is TGTGCCACCGCAGGCGGGAGGGCTACTAATGAGCAGTTCTTC. The rearrangement links TRBV10-3 to TRBJ2-1, with TRBD2 matching over 9 bases. Germline CDR1 ENHRY, CDR2 SYGVKD. V lost 10 bases to trimming and J lost 7 bases; unmatched junction nucleotides: 11. The CDR3 spans 14 residues.

By sample share, this clone is medium-sized (0.01 to 0.1%). The chain combines TRBV9 with TRBJ1-3; D is uncertain. The CDR3 loop spans 14 amino acids. Germline V gene lookup returns CDR1 SGDLS and CDR2 YYNGEE. With 2 bases removed from V and 0 bases from J, the gap between germline ends came to 6 bases. This CDR3 reads CASSVRDSGNTIYF. The DNA for the CDR3 is TGTGCCAGCAGCGTTCGGGACTCTGGAAACACCATATATTTT.

The gene calls are TRBV6-5 and TRBJ2-1, with TRBD2 matching 9 bases. The CDR3 covers 15 residues. Looked up from germline, CDR1 is MNHEY and CDR2 is SVGAGI. Trimming at V came to 6 bases and at J to 1 base, leaving 4 bases not matched to a gene. The CDR3, as DNA: TGTGCCAGCAGATCTAGCGGGATGTCCTACAATGAGCAGTTCTTC. It specifies CASRSSGMSYNEQFF.

This clone has a handful of counts. The rearrangement joins TRBV27 to TRBJ1-2; 8 bases map to TRBD1. The J segment lost 5 bases and the V segment lost 5 bases, leaving 7 bases of the junction unmatched. This CDR3 has 14 amino acids. Germline assignment: CDR1 MNHEY and CDR2 SMNVEV (reference sequence). For the CDR3, the DNA is TGTGCCAGCAGTCCAGCAGGGGGCCCATATGGCTACACCTTC. Translated, it gives CASSPAGGPYGYTF.

The genes are TRBV28 and TRBJ2-7; D is ambiguous. The germline V gene encodes CDR1 MDHEN and CDR2 SYDVKM. The germline V and J ends were trimmed by 5 bases and 9 bases, with 17 bases remaining between them. This CDR3 contains 13 residues. CDR3 in DNA: TGTGCCAGCAGTGCCTTCTCACTCCGACGGCAGTACTTC. Protein sequence: CASSAFSLRRQYF.